This T cell receptor (beta chain) was captured by sequencing in a study of blood T cell repertoires in COVID-19. For the study at large: T cells, B-cell-depleted T cells, or PBMCs supplied cDNA or gDNA.

The length of the CDR3 is 14 residues. With V trimmed by 11 bases and J by 2 bases, 12 bases remained unmatched. Germline V gene lookup returns CDR1 MDHEN and CDR2 SYDVKM. In the source study's methods: Amplification with reference gene primers provided the estimates of nucleated cell counts. The assay was immunoSEQ multiplex PCR, and TCRdb's table has in-frame clones only and misses some. The DNA gave D and trimming, while V, J and clone size come from that table. This table holds more than 65,000 clones, around three quarters found once. The genes are TRBV28 and TRBJ2-7; 7 nucleotides align to TRBD1. The TCR was taken from a woman aged 65 to 85 with acute or convalescent COVID-19. Sequencing input: peripheral blood. The CDR3 DNA reads TGTGCCGTACAGTCACAGGGGACCACCTACGAGCAGTACTTC. Residues: CAVQSQGTTYEQYF.